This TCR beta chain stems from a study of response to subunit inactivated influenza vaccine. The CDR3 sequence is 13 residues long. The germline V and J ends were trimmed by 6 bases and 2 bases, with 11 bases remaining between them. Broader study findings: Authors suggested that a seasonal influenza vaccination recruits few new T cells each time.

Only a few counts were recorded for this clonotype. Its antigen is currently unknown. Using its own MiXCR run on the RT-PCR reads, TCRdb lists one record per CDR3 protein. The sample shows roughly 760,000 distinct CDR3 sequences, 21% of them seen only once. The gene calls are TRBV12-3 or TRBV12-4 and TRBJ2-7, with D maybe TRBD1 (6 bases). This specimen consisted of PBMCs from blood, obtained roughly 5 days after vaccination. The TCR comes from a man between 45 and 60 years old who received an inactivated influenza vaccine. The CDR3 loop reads CASSGTNAYEQYF. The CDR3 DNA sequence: TGTGCCAGCAGCGGGACAAACGCCTACGAGCAGTACTTC.